The sequence of this T cell receptor (beta chain) was determined in a study of blood T cells in healthy people across ages. The CDR3 loop spans 16 amino acids. Germline CDR1 is DFQATT and CDR2 is SNEGSKA (reference sequence). Trimming left V 3 bases short and J 6 bases short, with 21 bases between. A second PCR, run for about 7 to 11 cycles, used a sample-barcoded 5' primer plus a J-beta primer mix. Via MiXCR, TCRdb re-called the 5' RACE reads, giving one row per CDR3 protein. Here the sample spans roughly 2 million distinct CDR3 sequences, roughly 49% being singletons. Caucasian individuals from Russia who were healthy and aged 6 to 90 acted as donors. Isolated PBMCs totaled at least 6 million in each sample. Remarks on this clonotype: The antigen is not known.

Study-wide results and limits: Not knowing donor CMV status may have confounded expanded clonotype changes. Relative to aged donors, long-lived donors carried more naive CD4+ cells and displayed higher diversity.

V is TRBV20-1 and J is TRBJ1-5, with D tentatively TRBD1 (6 bases). This TCR was sampled from a woman aged 35 to 49 in good health. Sequenced material: blood. The CDR3 is CSARGEGVRHGQPQHF. The CDR3 DNA reads as TGCAGTGCTAGGGGCGAGGGGGTGAGGCACGGTCAGCCCCAGCATTTT.